This T cell receptor beta chain stems from a study of cytomegalovirus exposure and HLA in healthy donors. Across the whole study: Earlier, approximately 190 million T cells were analyzed, and fewer than 120 million unique TCR beta sequences were found among them.

13 Jbeta primers and 60 Vbeta primers were used for the PCR. Authors' processing steps: Among the unique TCR beta chains that a later analysis counted, about 81 million in all, about 11 million were shared. Profiled with immunoSEQ multiplex PCR; TCRdb holds only in-frame clones, not every one. V and J calls and clone size are those listed in that table; D and trimming were worked out from the DNA. The table lists approximately 100,000 clones, around 80% of them singletons. Study outcomes and limitations: It was only CMV serostatus that was available as immune exposure information.

With respect to this clone: Its antigen is as yet unknown.

The V segment lost 7 bases and the J segment 2 bases; nucleotides outside the gene matches: 17. The CDR3 runs to 19 residues. From germline, CDR1 is LNHDA and CDR2 SQIVND (reference sequence). The clonotype comes from a woman aged 40 to 50 in good health and CMV-seronegative. The V and J genes are TRBV19 and TRBJ2-1; 10 bases line up with TRBD2. The sequenced sample consisted of PBMCs. CDR3 bases: TGTGCCAGTACCACTACGGGGCTAGCGGGAGATCCCCCCTACAATGAGCAGTTCTTC. Its protein product is CASTTTGLAGDPPYNEQFF.